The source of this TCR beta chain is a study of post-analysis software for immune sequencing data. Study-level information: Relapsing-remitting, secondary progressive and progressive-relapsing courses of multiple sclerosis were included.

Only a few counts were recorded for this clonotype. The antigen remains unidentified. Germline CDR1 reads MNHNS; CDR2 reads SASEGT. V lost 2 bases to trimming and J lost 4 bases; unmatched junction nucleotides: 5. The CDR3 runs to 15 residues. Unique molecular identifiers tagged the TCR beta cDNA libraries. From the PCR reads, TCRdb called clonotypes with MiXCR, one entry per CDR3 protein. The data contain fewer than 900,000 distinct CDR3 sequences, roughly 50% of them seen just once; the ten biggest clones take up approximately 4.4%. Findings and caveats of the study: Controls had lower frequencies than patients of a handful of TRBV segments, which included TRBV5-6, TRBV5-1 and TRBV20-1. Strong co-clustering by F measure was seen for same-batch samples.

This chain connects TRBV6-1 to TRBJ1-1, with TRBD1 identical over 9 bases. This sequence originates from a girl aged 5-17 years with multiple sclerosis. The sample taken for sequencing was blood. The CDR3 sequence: CASSERGQGVTEAFF. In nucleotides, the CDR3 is TGTGCCAGCAGTGAAAGGGGACAGGGAGTCACTGAAGCTTTCTTT.